These 14 T cell receptor beta chains originate from one sample sequenced in a study of blood T cell repertoires in COVID-19. This table comes from immunoSEQ multiplex PCR, and its TCRdb copy is limited to in-frame clones, with some not included. The sample includes a few hundred thousand clones, more than 75% seen only once; the top ten take about 3%. The sequenced sample consisted of peripheral blood. These receptors came from a human donor in a cohort sampled during active COVID-19.

This rearrangement joins TRBV6-5 to TRBJ2-3; D call uncertain. V gave up 10 bases and J gave up 0 bases, with 14 bases separating them. Germline values: CDR1 MNHEY, CDR2 SVGAGI. The length of the CDR3 is 14 residues. The DNA of the CDR3 is TGTGCCACTCAGGCAGCTCTTAGCACAGATACGCAGTATTTT. Encoded protein: CATQAALSTDTQYF.

The rearrangement links TRBV11-2 to TRBJ2-7; 7 nucleotides match TRBD2. This CDR3 comprises 14 residues. Germline lookup yields CDR1 SGHAT and CDR2 FQNNGV. The junction had 8 bases not matched to a gene; V was cut back by 7 bases and J by 2 bases. CDR3 coding DNA: TGTGCCAGCACCCCGGGGGGTGAAGCCTACGAGCAGTACTTC. Protein sequence: CASTPGGEAYEQYF.

The rearrangement links TRBV5-1 to TRBJ2-1; 13 positions match TRBD2. The CDR3 is made up of 16 amino acids. V lost 3 bases to trimming and J lost 6 bases; unmatched junction nucleotides: 6. The V gene's germline CDR1 is SGHRS and CDR2 YFSETQ. CDR3 DNA: TGCGCCAGCAGCTGGGCCGGGACTAGCGGGGCCAATGAGCAGTTCTTC. Its protein is CASSWAGTSGANEQFF.

This rearrangement joins TRBV27 to TRBJ1-4; 8 bases are shared with TRBD1. The CDR3 loop spans 15 amino acids. The germline gives CDR1 MNHEY, CDR2 SMNVEV (reference sequence). Trimming took 1 base from V and 8 from J; bases not matched to a gene: 6. CDR3 in DNA: TGTGCCAGCAGTTTATGGGGACAGGTGGGAGAAAAACTGTTTTTT. This encodes CASSLWGQVGEKLFF.

The rearrangement links TRBV5-1 to TRBJ1-1; D is perhaps TRBD1 (6 bases). The germline V and J ends were trimmed by 4 bases and 1 base, with 17 bases remaining between them. Germline lookup yields CDR1 SGHRS and CDR2 YFSETQ. The CDR3 covers 16 residues. Written as DNA, the CDR3 is TGCGCCAGCAGCCTTCAGGGGAATCCCCGGAACACTGAAGCTTTCTTT. Amino acids: CASSLQGNPRNTEAFF.

This chain links TRBV2 with TRBJ1-5; a possible D gene is TRBD1 (6 bases). The CDR3 is 14 amino acids. Trimming took 4 bases from V and 3 from J, leaving 10 bases between them. In germline, CDR1 is SNHLY, CDR2 FYNNEI. The CDR3 nucleotides read TGTGCCAGCAGTGCGGACAGCGTCAATCAGCCCCAGCATTTT. Its translation: CASSADSVNQPQHF.

The chain has TRBV11-2 and TRBJ2-4; 11 positions agree with TRBD2. Germline CDR1 and CDR2: SGHAT and FQNNGV. The CDR3 runs to 17 residues. The V segment lost 4 bases and the J segment 0 bases; nucleotides outside the gene matches: 5. CDR3 bases: TGTGCCAGCAGCTCCCCGGGACTAGCGGTAGCCAAAAACATTCAGTACTTC. Translation: CASSSPGLAVAKNIQYF.

Comments on this clone: Other DNA sequences from this sample encode an identical CDR3 as well. The chain links TRBV12-3 or TRBV12-4 to TRBJ1-2, with 7 bases matching TRBD1. This CDR3 region has 13 residues. The J segment lost 3 bases and the V segment lost 5 bases, leaving 3 bases of the junction unmatched. The DNA for the CDR3 is TGTGCCAGCAGTCCCGGGACAGACTATGGCTACACCTTC. Translating gives CASSPGTDYGYTF.

A single count supports this clone. The V and J genes are TRBV19 and TRBJ1-4; D is perhaps TRBD1 (5 bases). V was shortened by 6 bases and J by 8 bases, with 13 bases between the two germline ends. The CDR3 is 13 amino acids. Germline V gene sequence: CDR1 LNHDA, CDR2 SQIVND (reference sequence). The CDR3 loop reads CASSGDFFEKLFF. The CDR3 DNA reads TGTGCCAGTAGCGGGGACTTTTTCGAAAAACTGTTTTTT. The whole variable domain, filled in from reference TRBV19 and TRBJ1-4, reads DGGITQSPKYLFRKEGQNVTLSCEQNLNHDAMYWYRQDPGQGLRLIYYSQIVNDFQKGDIAEGYSVSREKKESFPLTVTSAQKNPTAFYLCASSGDFFEKLFFGSGTQLSVL.

This clone was seen only a few times. This chain joins TRBV7-2 and TRBJ2-7; D possibly corresponds to TRBD2 (6 bases). CDR3 size: 16 residues. The V gene's germline CDR1 is SGHTA and CDR2 FQGNSA. V lost 2 bases, J lost 0 bases, and 14 bases lay in between. The CDR3 DNA reads as TGTGCCAGCAGCTTACAGGGAGGATATAACTCCTACGAGCAGTACTTC. Its translation: CASSLQGGYNSYEQYF.

This clone is a singleton in its sample. The genes are TRBV5-1 and TRBJ2-5, with D perhaps TRBD2 (5 bases). V lost 0 bases to trimming and J lost 5 bases, with 14 bases between them. The germline V gene encodes CDR1 SGHRS and CDR2 YFSETQ. The CDR3 is 15 amino acids. DNA for the CDR3: TGCGCCAGCAGCTTGGACCCCGGGGTTCGGGAGACCCAGTACTTC. This codes for CASSLDPGVRETQYF.

The chain carries TRBV9 and TRBJ2-1, with 9 bases matching TRBD2. CDR1 is SGDLS, CDR2 YYNGEE, per germline. The CDR3 is 16 amino acids. Trimming took 3 bases from V and 5 from J; bases not matched to a gene: 9. CDR3 nucleotide sequence: TGTGCCAGCAGCGATAACCAGCGGGGGGCCAACAATGAGCAGTTCTTC. This translates into CASSDNQRGANNEQFF.

V usage is TRBV5-1 and J usage is TRBJ1-1; 7 nucleotides line up with TRBD1. V lost 4 bases, J lost 3 bases, and 9 bases stayed unmatched. The V gene's germline CDR1 is SGHRS and CDR2 YFSETQ. The CDR3 covers 15 residues. The CDR3: CASSTRQGGDTEAFF. Written as DNA, the CDR3 is TGCGCCAGCAGCACCCGACAGGGTGGGGACACTGAAGCTTTCTTT.

V is TRBV29-1 and J is TRBJ2-7; tentatively, D is TRBD2 (5 bases). V was trimmed by 2 bases and J by 4 bases, leaving 15 bases between them. CDR3 length: 14 residues. Germline V lookup: CDR1 SQVTM, CDR2 ANQGSEA. The CDR3 is CSVETTMGGYEQYF. The CDR3 nucleotides read TGCAGCGTTGAAACCACTATGGGCGGGTACGAGCAGTACTTC.